Following are 32 T cell receptor beta chains from one sample sequenced in a study of shared clonotypes between healthy human individuals. The protocol was immunoSEQ multiplex PCR, while the TCRdb copy is restricted to in-frame clones and leaves out a portion. The table shows about 2.4 million clones, with 90% to 95% occurring only once. Specimen: naive CD4+ T cells from PBMCs. Described subset: CD45RA+ positively selected. Receptors originate from a man aged 18 to 29 in good health. Some clones in this sample may be carry-over from other donors' samples.

The chain combines TRBV28 with TRBJ2-6; 7 positions match TRBD1. Germline-derived CDR1 and CDR2 are MDHEN and SYDVKM. The ends lost 5 bases at V and 4 bases at J; junction bases unmatched: 5. CDR3 length: 15 amino acids. The CDR3 here is CASSEQGSGANVLTF. DNA of the CDR3: TGTGCCAGCAGTGAACAGGGGTCCGGGGCCAACGTCCTGACTTTC.

This clone has more than one count but fewer than ten. The chain has TRBV5-1 and TRBJ1-1; D ambiguous. The CDR3 sequence is 14 residues long. V gave up 6 bases and J gave up 1 base, with 13 bases separating them. CDR1 is SGHRS and CDR2 is YFSETQ in the germline V gene. CDR3 bases: TGCGCCAGCACCTCGAGATCGGAGAACACTGAAGCTTTCTTT. Amino acids: CASTSRSENTEAFF.

Comment on this clone: The identical CDR3 is also encoded by other nucleotide sequences in the sample. The chain recombines TRBV5-1 with TRBJ2-3; 7 bases are shared with TRBD2. V lost 4 bases, J lost 0 bases, and 5 bases stayed unmatched. The CDR3 sequence is 15 residues long. The germline CDR1 and CDR2 sequences are SGHRS and YFSETQ. CDR3 in amino acids: CASSITSVSTDTQYF. Written as DNA, the CDR3 is TGCGCCAGCAGCATAACTAGCGTAAGCACAGATACGCAGTATTTT.

CDR3 in amino acids: CASSPALLNSYEQYF. The CDR3 nucleotides read TGTGCCAGCTCACCCGCCTTGTTGAACTCCTACGAGCAGTACTTC. J is TRBJ2-7 and V is TRBV18, with D hard to call. Trimming pared 3 bases from V and 0 bases from J, leaving 12 bases between. Germline loops: CDR1 KGHSH, CDR2 LQKENI. CDR3 length: 15 amino acids.

The rearrangement links TRBV28 to TRBJ1-5; D gene ambiguous. The CDR3 has 16 residues. The ends were cut back, 1 base at V and 2 bases at J, with 12 bases in the middle. Germline CDR1 reads MDHEN; CDR2 reads SYDVKM. The CDR3 is CASSLSFWGGNQPQHF. The CDR3 DNA sequence: TGTGCCAGCAGTTTATCTTTCTGGGGAGGCAATCAGCCCCAGCATTTT.

J is TRBJ1-2 and V is TRBV7-2; possibly TRBD1 for D (6 bases). Trimming stripped 5 bases from V and 3 bases from J, with 16 bases between. Germline CDR1 reads SGHTA; CDR2 reads FQGNSA. This CDR3 is 15 amino acids long. CDR3 region: CASSQETRGYYGYTF. DNA of the CDR3: TGTGCCAGCAGCCAAGAGACCAGGGGATACTATGGCTACACCTTC. The whole variable domain, remainder taken from reference TRBV7-2 and TRBJ1-2, is GAGVSQSPSNKVTEKGKDVELRCDPISGHTALYWYRQSLGQGLEFLIYFQGNSAPDKSGLPSDRFSAERTGGSVSTLTIQRTQQEDSAVYLCASSQETRGYYGYTFGSGTRLTVV.

This chain links TRBV2 with TRBJ2-5, with 7 positions matching TRBD2. V lost 6 bases and J lost 1; bases outside the gene matches: 8. Germline CDR1 reads SNHLY; CDR2 reads FYNNEI. This CDR3 comprises 15 residues. The CDR3 region is CASSGSTSAQETQYF. The CDR3 nucleotides are TGTGCCAGCAGCGGTAGCACTAGCGCCCAAGAGACCCAGTACTTC.

The V call is TRBV7-8, the J call TRBJ2-7; D is perhaps TRBD2 (5 bases). The germline V and J ends were trimmed by 7 bases and 2 bases, with 15 bases remaining between them. The CDR3 sequence is 14 residues long. CDR1 is SGHVS and CDR2 is FQNEAQ in the germline V gene. CDR3 residues: CASNEDRDTYEQYF. As DNA, the CDR3 is TGTGCCAGCAACGAAGACCGGGATACCTACGAGCAGTACTTC. The full variable domain, its missing parts supplied by reference TRBV7-8 and TRBJ2-7, is GAGVSQSPRYKVAKRGQDVALRCDPISGHVSLFWYQQALGQGPEFLTYFQNEAQLDKSGLPSDRFFAERPEGSVSTLKIQRTQQEDSAVYLCASNEDRDTYEQYFGPGTRLTVT.

The rearrangement uses TRBV6-6 and TRBJ2-2; D gene unclear. V was cut by 7 bases and J by 7 bases, with 13 bases left in between. Germline CDR1 MNHNY, CDR2 SVGAGI (reference sequence). The CDR3 has 13 residues. The CDR3 coding sequence is TGTGCCAGCAAACCCGCCTCGAGCGGGGAGCTGTTTTTT. Amino acid sequence: CASKPASSGELFF.

The V and J genes are TRBV4-3 and TRBJ2-1, with TRBD2 identical over 8 bases. Per germline, CDR1 LGHNA and CDR2 YSLEER. After removal of 4 bases from V and 4 bases from J, the junction contained 6 bases not matched to a gene. The CDR3 sequence is 15 residues long. CDR3 amino acids: CASSRQLAVYNEQFF. For the CDR3, the DNA is TGCGCCAGCAGCCGACAACTAGCGGTTTACAATGAGCAGTTCTTC.

This clone has more than one count but fewer than ten. This sequence joins TRBV19 and TRBJ1-5; D might be TRBD1 (5 bases). Trimming shortened V by 2 bases and J by 3 bases, and 17 bases separated the two germline ends. The CDR3 contains 17 residues. Germline CDR1 LNHDA, CDR2 SQIVND (reference sequence). CDR3 bases: TGTGCCAGTAGTATACCCCCCGGCAGGGCATCCAATCAGCCCCAGCATTTT. Amino acids: CASSIPPGRASNQPQHF.

The V call is TRBV29-1, the J call TRBJ1-2; D possibly corresponds to TRBD1 (5 bases). With 7 bases removed from V and 6 bases from J, the gap between germline ends came to 15 bases. The CDR3 consists of 12 residues. Germline CDR1 and CDR2: SQVTM and ANQGSEA. CDR3 protein: CSAITVGDGYTF. The CDR3 nucleotides read TGCAGCGCCATAACTGTGGGGGATGGCTACACCTTC.

As to this clone: This specimen includes other DNA sequences encoding the same CDR3. The chain joins TRBV7-2 to TRBJ1-1, with TRBD1 as a possible D gene (5 bases). CDR3 size: 13 residues. The germline CDR1 and CDR2 sequences are SGHTA and FQGNSA. Trimming shortened V by 5 bases and J by 1 base, and 8 bases separated the two germline ends. The CDR3 loop is CASSRRGNTEAFF. The CDR3 region has the DNA TGTGCCAGCAGCCGAAGGGGGAACACTGAAGCTTTCTTT.

The V and J genes are TRBV29-1 and TRBJ2-3; 7 bases are a match to TRBD1. The CDR3 contains 15 residues. Germline CDR1 and CDR2: SQVTM and ANQGSEA. V shed 7 bases, J shed 2 bases, and the junction held 12 bases outside the gene matches. CDR3 residues: CSGGRDSQVTDTQYF. For the CDR3, the DNA is TGCAGCGGGGGAAGGGACAGCCAGGTCACAGATACGCAGTATTTT.

This clone was found a few times. The chain uses TRBV18 and TRBJ1-1, with a tentative D call TRBD1 (5 bases). Germline CDR1 is KGHSH and CDR2 is LQKENI. This CDR3 spans 14 amino acids. V was cut by 2 bases and J by 1 base, with 8 bases left in between. Here the CDR3 reads CASSPRGWNTEAFF. DNA for the CDR3: TGTGCCAGCTCACCAAGGGGTTGGAACACTGAAGCTTTCTTT.

The rearrangement links TRBV14 to TRBJ2-3; no firm D call. CDR1 SGHDN and CDR2 FVKESK come from the germline V gene. V shed 4 bases and J shed 0 bases, with 5 bases lying between them. This CDR3 has 13 residues. For the CDR3, the DNA is TGTGCCAGCAGCCCCGGTAGCACAGATACGCAGTATTTT. Its translation: CASSPGSTDTQYF.

The chain recombines TRBV7-3 with TRBJ2-5; the match to TRBD2 covers 9 bases. The V gene end was trimmed by 4 bases and the J gene end by 5 bases; junction bases not matched to a gene: 5. This CDR3 comprises 14 residues. CDR1 is SGHTA, CDR2 FQGTGA, per germline. The CDR3 region has the DNA TGTGCCAGCAGCTCAGCGGGAGGAACGGAGACCCAGTACTTC. Translated: CASSSAGGTETQYF.

This clone was seen just once. The V call is TRBV2, the J call TRBJ2-3; 8 bases match TRBD2. The ends lost 1 base at V and 1 base at J; junction bases unmatched: 10. This CDR3 comprises 18 residues. From germline, CDR1 is SNHLY and CDR2 FYNNEI. The CDR3 DNA reads TGTGCCAGCAGTGAAGGAAACCTGTCGGGGGGGGGCACAGATACGCAGTATTTT. This sequence encodes CASSEGNLSGGGTDTQYF.

The genes are TRBV7-3 and TRBJ1-2; TRBD1 agrees at 11 bases. V gave up 5 bases and J gave up 5 bases; unmatched junction bases: 4. CDR3 length: 14 amino acids. Per germline, CDR1 SGHTA and CDR2 FQGTGA. This chain's CDR3 is CASSPGTGGYGYTF. The CDR3 bases are TGTGCCAGCAGCCCCGGGACAGGGGGATATGGCTACACCTTC.

This chain joins TRBV19 and TRBJ2-4; TRBD1 matches at 8 bases. Losses at the gene ends were 0 bases for V and 1 base for J; bases not matched to a gene: 2. CDR3 size: 16 residues. Germline CDR1 is LNHDA and CDR2 is SQIVND (reference sequence). CDR3 DNA: TGTGCCAGTAGTATAGACAGGGGGCAGGCCAAAAACATTCAGTACTTC. It codes for CASSIDRGQAKNIQYF.

This chain connects TRBV4-3 to TRBJ1-6; no reliable D call. With 1 base removed from V and 10 bases from J, the gap between germline ends came to 11 bases. This CDR3 is built from 14 residues. Germline V gene data show CDR1 as LGHNA and CDR2 as YSLEER. CDR3 region: CASSQGPLGSPLHF. The CDR3 DNA reads as TGCGCCAGCAGCCAAGGACCCCTAGGATCACCCCTCCACTTT.

This chain uses TRBV10-1 with TRBJ1-4; 8 positions agree with TRBD1. This CDR3 is built from 17 residues. Looked up from germline, CDR1 is WNHNN and CDR2 is SYGVQD (reference sequence). V was pared by 7 bases and J by 5 bases, with 15 bases of the junction left unmatched. The CDR3 region is CASTPPARGHMNEKLFF. In DNA, the CDR3 is TGCGCCAGCACCCCGCCCGCCAGGGGGCACATGAATGAAAAACTGTTTTTT.

The J gene is TRBJ1-3, the V gene TRBV11-2; perhaps TRBD1 as D (6 bases). Germline V gene lookup returns CDR1 SGHAT and CDR2 FQNNGV. The V end lost 4 bases, the J end lost 7 bases, and 20 bases lay between the germline ends. The length of the CDR3 is 16 residues. The CDR3 nucleotides are TGTGCCAGCAGCTGGGAGGGGGGGTTGAGGAGGAACACCATATATTTT. Protein sequence: CASSWEGGLRRNTIYF.

V gene TRBV7-6 combines with J gene TRBJ1-4; D call uncertain. In germline, CDR1 is SGHVS, CDR2 FNYEAQ. V shed 5 bases and J shed 5 bases, with 12 bases lying between them. There are 14 residues in the CDR3. This chain's CDR3 is CASSHGSQNEKLFF. CDR3 nucleotide sequence: TGTGCCAGCAGCCACGGGTCACAAAATGAAAAACTGTTTTTT.

The rearrangement uses TRBV28 and TRBJ1-1; D is uncertain. Trimming removed 2 bases at V and 8 bases at J, with 9 bases between. The germline gives CDR1 MDHEN, CDR2 SYDVKM. The CDR3 totals 12 residues. Here the CDR3 reads CASSLKGLEAFF. The CDR3 DNA reads TGTGCCAGCAGTTTAAAAGGCCTAGAAGCTTTCTTT. The whole variable domain, filled in from reference TRBV28 and TRBJ1-1, reads DVKVTQSSRYLVKRTGEKVFLECVQDMDHENMFWYRQDPGLGLRLIYFSYDVKMKEKGDIPEGYSVSREKKERFSLILESASTNQTSMYLCASSLKGLEAFFGQGTRLTVV.

In regard to this clone: At one boundary the junction diverges from the germline segment, which might be a read error. V gene TRBV10-3 combines with J gene TRBJ1-1, with 7 bases matching TRBD1. Germline V CDR1 and CDR2: ENHRY, SYGVKD. There are 14 residues in the CDR3. CDR3 region: CAFRGGLTNTEAFF. CDR3 DNA: TGTGCCTTCAGGGGGGGACTGACGAACACTGAAGCTTTCTTT.

This clone was seen only a few times. The chain uses TRBV6-5 and TRBJ1-1; 7 bases are a match to TRBD1. Germline CDR1 and CDR2: MNHEY and SVGAGI. Losses at the gene ends were 5 bases for V and 5 bases for J; bases not matched to a gene: 5. This CDR3 comprises 13 residues. In DNA form, the CDR3 reads TGTGCCAGCAGTCGGAGGGGGCGGACTGAAGCTTTCTTT. Translation: CASSRRGRTEAFF.

Concerning this clone itself: This specimen includes other DNA sequences encoding the same CDR3. The rearrangement joins TRBV6-5 to TRBJ2-5, with D hard to call. This CDR3 has 11 residues. Deletions cut 3 bases from V and 5 bases from J, with 4 bases between. Germline loops: CDR1 MNHEY, CDR2 SVGAGI. The CDR3 coding sequence is TGTGCCAGCAGTTATCGCGAGACCCAGTACTTC. This translates into CASSYRETQYF.

V is TRBV11-2 and J is TRBJ1-3; TRBD1 matches 7 bases. Trimming took 4 bases from V and 4 from J; bases not matched to a gene: 10. Germline CDR1 reads SGHAT; CDR2 reads FQNNGV. The CDR3 has 16 residues. The CDR3 here is CASSSLRGARGNTIYF. The CDR3 DNA is TGTGCCAGCAGCTCTCTCAGGGGGGCGCGGGGAAACACCATATATTTT.

This clone was seen just once. V usage is TRBV11-2 and J usage is TRBJ2-3; 7 bases fit TRBD1. Germline loops: CDR1 SGHAT, CDR2 FQNNGV. V gave up 6 bases and J gave up 0 bases; unmatched junction bases: 9. The CDR3 has 16 amino acids. Here the CDR3 reads CASRRPFRGSTDTQYF. The DNA of the CDR3 is TGTGCCAGCAGACGACCCTTCAGGGGGAGCACAGATACGCAGTATTTT.

CDR3 region: CASRPTGIGSEKLFF. For the CDR3, the DNA is TGTGCCAGCAGACCTACAGGGATTGGTAGTGAAAAACTGTTTTTT. V and J are TRBV2 and TRBJ1-4; TRBD1 is a possible D gene (6 bases). CDR1 is SNHLY, CDR2 FYNNEI, per germline. The length of the CDR3 is 15 residues. V lost 6 bases to trimming and J lost 7 bases, with 18 bases between them. The complete variable domain, with remaining parts taken from reference TRBV2 and TRBJ1-4, reads EPEVTQTPSHQVTQMGQEVILRCVPISNHLYFYWYRQILGQKVEFLVSFYNNEISEKSEIFDDQFSVERPDGSNFTLKIRSTKLEDSAMYFCASRPTGIGSEKLFFGSGTQLSVL.

The CDR3 spells CASSLANRVATDTQYF. The CDR3 DNA reads TGCGCCAGCAGCTTGGCCAACAGGGTGGCCACAGATACGCAGTATTTT. The rearrangement joins TRBV5-1 to TRBJ2-3; D is possibly TRBD1 (6 bases). The CDR3 is 16 amino acids. From germline, CDR1 is SGHRS and CDR2 YFSETQ. The V end was cut by 0 bases, the J end by 2 bases, with 13 bases between.